Listed here are 8 T cell receptor beta chains from one sample, sequenced in a study of CD8+CD57+ T cells in acquired aplastic anemia. According to the study, genomic DNA was the template for TCR beta VDJ and CDR3 profiling. MiXCR, applied by TCRdb to the reads, yields one record per CDR3 protein. The top ten hold 2.5% to 3% of the sample, which has about 160,000 distinct CDR3 sequences, 47% seen once. Patients chosen for sequencing had shown CD8+CD57+ cell expansion by flow cytometry. The sequenced sample consisted of sorted CD4+, CD8+, or CD8+CD57+ T cells (not recorded which) from PBMCs. The receptors derive from a human donor with aplastic anemia.

The CDR3 DNA sequence: TGTGCCAGCAGTGAATTTGTCAGCGGGGGGGCCGTCGGGGAGCTGTTTTTT. As protein: CASSEFVSGGAVGELFF. This chain links TRBV25-1 with TRBJ2-2, with 10 positions matching TRBD2. Germline V gives CDR1 MGHDK, CDR2 SYGVNS. The CDR3 extends over 17 amino acids. Trimming took 1 base from V and 7 from J; bases not matched to a gene: 9.

V is TRBV10-3 and J is TRBJ1-2, with D tentatively TRBD1 (5 bases). Germline V CDR1 and CDR2: ENHRY, SYGVKD. Deletions cut 7 bases from V and 4 bases from J, with 16 bases between. This CDR3 has 14 residues. The CDR3 region is CAITELGDSYGYTF. CDR3 sequence (DNA): TGTGCCATCACCGAGTTGGGGGATTCCTATGGCTACACCTTC.

This clonotype came up many times. This sequence joins TRBV4-3 and TRBJ2-2; D unresolved. This CDR3 has 15 residues. Trimming shortened V by 0 bases and J by 5 bases, and 10 bases separated the two germline ends. CDR1 LGHNA and CDR2 YSLEER come from the germline V gene. The CDR3 sequence: CASSQEIQITGELFF. The DNA of the CDR3 is TGCGCCAGCAGCCAAGAGATACAGATAACCGGGGAGCTGTTTTTT.

The sample holds many counts of this clonotype. The chain couples TRBV19 to TRBJ2-1, with 7 bases identical to TRBD2. The CDR3 length is 15 residues. Germline lookup yields CDR1 LNHDA and CDR2 SQIVND (reference sequence). V lost 7 bases, J lost 9 bases, and 15 bases stayed unmatched. The CDR3: CASNDRRESRIEQFF. The CDR3 coding sequence is TGTGCCAGTAACGACCGGCGGGAGTCTCGGATTGAGCAGTTCTTC.

This clonotype was observed a handful of times. V usage is TRBV12-3 or TRBV12-4 and J usage is TRBJ1-6; TRBD1 matches at 7 bases. This CDR3 has 14 amino acids. V shed 8 bases and J 7 bases; nucleotides not matched to a gene: 8. The CDR3 protein is CASQWDSTNSPLHF. CDR3 bases: TGTGCCAGCCAATGGGACAGCACGAATTCACCCCTCCACTTT.

This clonotype was observed many times. V is TRBV5-1 and J is TRBJ2-1; D is possibly TRBD1 (7 bases). The CDR3 is 15 residues long. Between the trimmed V and J ends, which lost 0 bases and 6 bases, there was a span of 13 bases. Germline V gives CDR1 SGHRS, CDR2 YFSETQ. The CDR3 region has the DNA TGCGCCAGCAGCTTGGCCGGGCAGGGGGGCAATGAGCAGTTCTTC. It codes for CASSLAGQGGNEQFF.

This clonotype showed up just a few times. For the CDR3, the DNA is TGTGCCAGCAGCTTAGGCAGGGACTATGGCTACACCTTC. Translating gives CASSLGRDYGYTF. This chain joins TRBV7-9 and TRBJ1-2, with a tentative D call TRBD1 (5 bases). The germline gives CDR1 SEHNR, CDR2 FQNEAQ (reference sequence). Trimming cost V 1 base and J 3 bases, with 6 bases left between them. The CDR3 is 13 amino acids.

This clonotype was found many times. This chain connects TRBV11-2 to TRBJ2-7, with 15 bases that match TRBD2. CDR1 and CDR2 from the germline V gene are SGHAT and FQNNGV. The V gene end was trimmed by 5 bases and the J gene end by 5 bases; junction bases not matched to a gene: 7. The CDR3 covers 16 residues. In nucleotides, the CDR3 is TGTGCCAGCAGCGCGGGACTAGCGGGGGGAGGGGACGAGCAGTACTTC. Its protein product is CASSAGLAGGGDEQYF.